This T cell receptor beta chain was documented in a study of regulatory T cells in long-lasting Graves disease. General study findings and limits: TRBV28, TRBJ1-2 and TRBJ2-5 were favored in persistent disease. Peripheral blood was the sole material, not thyroid tissue.

As to time point: persistent/refractory GD, antithyroid drugs over 5 years with positive TRAb. RNA extracted from PBMCs served as the sequencing template. Peripheral blood, at 8.5 to 9 milliliters, went into EDTA tubes. This clonotype has only a few counts. Its antigen is unknown. The authors built TCR beta libraries using iRepertoire HTBI primers and Arm-PCR of CDR3 regions. TCRdb passed the multiplex PCR reads through MiXCR, listing each CDR3 protein once. Among approximately 380,000 distinct CDR3 sequences listed, less than 25% were seen once. The V gene's germline CDR1 is DFQATT and CDR2 SNEGSKA (reference sequence). The CDR3 is made up of 20 amino acids. The trim removed 0 bases at V and 0 bases at J, leaving 12 bases unmatched.

The sample here was peripheral blood mononuclear cells (PBMCs), taken when the disease was refractory, from a patient treated with antithyroid drugs. The chain combines TRBV20-1 with TRBJ2-2; 11 nucleotides match TRBD2. This sequence originates from a female donor with Graves disease. The CDR3 nucleotides are TGCAGTGCTAGAGACCTTCACTTAGCGGGAGGGCCCCCGAACACCGGGGAGCTGTTTTTT. It encodes CSARDLHLAGGPPNTGELFF.